The 29 T cell receptor beta chains below were found in one sample sequenced in a study of technical replicates of blood from a few donors. The assay was immunoSEQ multiplex PCR, and TCRdb's table has in-frame clones only and misses some. The sample holds over 90,000 clones, 95% seen once. The sequenced sample consisted of T cells isolated from PBMCs. These receptors were collected from a human donor in good health.

The CDR3 DNA follows: TGTGCCATCAGTGCCAGGGTTTCGGGAAACACCATATATTTT. Its protein product is CAISARVSGNTIYF. The J gene is TRBJ1-3, the V gene TRBV10-3; D perhaps matches TRBD1 (5 bases). CDR3 length: 14 residues. Germline CDR1 reads ENHRY; CDR2 reads SYGVKD. Trimming shortened V by 4 bases and J by 4 bases, and 11 bases separated the two germline ends.

The chain is built from TRBV5-1 and TRBJ1-6, with 7 bases identical to TRBD1. This CDR3 comprises 14 residues. Germline CDR1 and CDR2: SGHRS and YFSETQ. V lost 4 bases and J lost 7; bases outside the gene matches: 5. CDR3 in DNA: TGCGCCAGCAGCCCGGGACAGCAGAATTCACCCCTCCACTTT. Translated, it gives CASSPGQQNSPLHF.

The CDR3 DNA sequence: TGTGCCAGCTCCGTTGGCAGGGTCCGGGCCCAGTACTTC. Translated, it gives CASSVGRVRAQYF. This chain joins TRBV5-7 and TRBJ2-5, with TRBD1 as a possible D gene (5 bases). TRBV5-7 is treated as an ORF (open reading frame) with a function not yet certain. There are 13 residues in the CDR3. Trimming took 7 bases from V and 9 from J, leaving 19 bases between them.

The rearrangement links TRBV5-1 to TRBJ2-2, with 7 bases aligning to TRBD1. J lost 6 bases, V lost 4 bases, and 6 bases had no gene match. Looked up from germline, CDR1 is SGHRS and CDR2 is YFSETQ. The CDR3 extends over 14 amino acids. CDR3 region: CASSRDREAGELFF. The CDR3 DNA sequence: TGCGCCAGCAGCCGAGACAGGGAAGCCGGGGAGCTGTTTTTT.

The chain combines TRBV7-2 with TRBJ2-7; TRBD1 aligns across 11 bases. J was trimmed by 0 bases and V by 4 bases; bases with no gene match: 2. CDR3 length equals 15 residues. From germline, CDR1 is SGHTA and CDR2 FQGNSA. CDR3 sequence reads: CASSWDRGSSYEQYF. CDR3 in DNA: TGTGCCAGCAGCTGGGACAGGGGGAGCTCCTACGAGCAGTACTTC.

The V gene is TRBV5-1, the J gene TRBJ2-1; the D gene is possibly TRBD2 (7 bases). V shed 0 bases and J shed 7 bases, with 14 bases lying between them. CDR1 is SGHRS and CDR2 is YFSETQ in the germline V gene. The CDR3 has 15 residues. Written as DNA, the CDR3 is TGCGCCAGCAGCTTGGAAGAAGGGGGGGTTAATGAGCAGTTCTTC. It yields the protein CASSLEEGGVNEQFF.

The DNA for the CDR3 is TGCAGCGTTGGGTTGCCCGAAACTTATTCACCCCTCCACTTT. Residues: CSVGLPETYSPLHF. This sequence joins TRBV29-1 and TRBJ1-6, with unresolved D. The CDR3 covers 14 residues. Germline lookup yields CDR1 SQVTM and CDR2 ANQGSEA. Trimming removed 4 bases at V and 8 bases at J, with 15 bases between.

The genes are TRBV7-3 and TRBJ1-6, with 7 positions matching TRBD1. The CDR3 has 14 residues. Per germline, CDR1 SGHTA and CDR2 FQGTGA. V lost 5 bases to trimming and J lost 6 bases; unmatched junction nucleotides: 4. CDR3 DNA sequence: TGTGCCAGCAGCCAACAGGGGTCTAATTCACCCCTCCACTTT. This codes for CASSQQGSNSPLHF.

The rearrangement links TRBV9 to TRBJ2-1; TRBD2 agrees at 12 bases. CDR3 size: 21 residues. The ends lost 6 bases at V and 4 bases at J; junction bases unmatched: 23. CDR1 and CDR2 from the germline V gene are SGDLS and YYNGEE. The CDR3 coding sequence is TGTGCCAGCACCCACGTGGCTCCCGGGACTAGCGGGCGTGTAGCATACAATGAGCAGTTCTTC. It codes for CASTHVAPGTSGRVAYNEQFF.

The chain has TRBV10-1 and TRBJ2-5; no reliable D call. The germline gives CDR1 WNHNN, CDR2 SYGVQD (reference sequence). The germline V and J ends were trimmed by 3 bases and 5 bases, with 10 bases remaining between them. This CDR3 region has 13 residues. CDR3 sequence reads: CASSEYPRETQYF. CDR3 nucleotides: TGCGCCAGCAGTGAATACCCCCGGGAGACCCAGTACTTC.

This clone appeared once. The rearrangement uses TRBV7-3 and TRBJ1-1, with 10 bases aligning to TRBD1. With 3 bases clipped from V and 1 base from J, the junction kept 8 bases outside the gene matches. The CDR3 spans 17 residues. Looked up from germline, CDR1 is SGHTA and CDR2 is FQGTGA. CDR3 in DNA: TGTGCCAGCAGCTTTCCCGGGACAGGGGCTCAGAACACTGAAGCTTTCTTT. The encoded protein is CASSFPGTGAQNTEAFF.

V usage is TRBV2 and J usage is TRBJ2-7; TRBD1 agrees at 12 bases. CDR1 is SNHLY and CDR2 is FYNNEI in the germline V gene. The CDR3 is 13 amino acids. V gave up 6 bases and J gave up 5 bases; unmatched junction bases: 2. The CDR3 nucleotides read TGTGCCAGCAGGGGGACAGGGGGCGACGAGCAGTACTTC. Translation gives CASRGTGGDEQYF.

V gene TRBV2 combines with J gene TRBJ1-1; D gene ambiguous. This CDR3 region has 14 residues. V was cut by 10 bases and J by 1 base, with 16 bases left in between. Germline V gene data show CDR1 as SNHLY and CDR2 as FYNNEI. In DNA form, the CDR3 reads TGTGCCACCCCCCTTCGCCCAGAGAACACTGAAGCTTTCTTT. It yields the protein CATPLRPENTEAFF.

This sequence joins TRBV12-5 and TRBJ2-1; 12 bases align to TRBD2. Germline CDR1 reads LGHNT; CDR2 reads FRNRAP. The CDR3 runs to 18 residues. V was clipped by 0 bases and J by 5 bases; unmatched bases: 8. As DNA, the CDR3 is TGTGCTAGTGGTTTGGTGACTAGCGGGAGTTGGTCTGACAATGAGCAGTTCTTC. This codes for CASGLVTSGSWSDNEQFF.

This rearrangement joins TRBV15 to TRBJ2-7; no definite D call. The CDR3 has 12 amino acids. Germline CDR1 and CDR2: LNHNV and YYDKDF (reference sequence). V was trimmed by 2 bases and J by 6 bases, leaving 8 bases between them. CDR3 region: CATSRNPGEQYF. CDR3 in DNA: TGTGCCACCAGCAGAAATCCGGGCGAGCAGTACTTC.

The J gene is TRBJ2-7, the V gene TRBV5-1; 9 bases align to TRBD1. The germline V gene encodes CDR1 SGHRS and CDR2 YFSETQ. V was pared by 2 bases and J by 7 bases, with 13 bases of the junction left unmatched. The CDR3 covers 16 residues. In nucleotides, the CDR3 is TGCGCCAGCAGCTTCCGGGTGGCACAGGGGGCGAGTGAGCAGTACTTC. It specifies CASSFRVAQGASEQYF.

This clone has only one observation. This chain connects TRBV2 to TRBJ2-7; 9 bases are shared with TRBD1. This CDR3 contains 14 residues. Looked up from germline, CDR1 is SNHLY and CDR2 is FYNNEI. Germline trimming cut 3 bases from V and 5 bases from J; bases unmatched to any gene: 5. The CDR3 coding sequence is TGTGCCAGCAGTGAGGGGGGGACAGGGAACGAGCAGTACTTC. It is translated as CASSEGGTGNEQYF.

The J gene is TRBJ2-7, the V gene TRBV4-1, with a possible D match to TRBD1 (6 bases). This CDR3 region has 16 residues. Trimming shortened V by 6 bases and J by 6 bases, and 24 bases separated the two germline ends. The germline gives CDR1 MGHRA, CDR2 YSYEKL. CDR3 nucleotides: TGCGCCAGCAGGGAAGACTTACAGGGCCTTTTGGGCGAGCAGTACTTC. Its protein is CASREDLQGLLGEQYF.

The chain carries TRBV19 and TRBJ2-1; D may be TRBD1 (6 bases). In germline, CDR1 is LNHDA, CDR2 SQIVND (reference sequence). The CDR3 is 14 amino acids. Trimming took 9 bases from V and 3 from J, leaving 15 bases between them. The CDR3 sequence: CARITGSHYNEQFF. The CDR3 region has the DNA TGTGCCAGAATAACAGGGAGCCACTACAATGAGCAGTTCTTC.

This clone appeared once. This chain connects TRBV7-8 to TRBJ2-5; 9 nucleotides match TRBD2. The CDR3 has 15 residues. From germline, CDR1 is SGHVS and CDR2 FQNEAQ. V shed 5 bases, J shed 5 bases, and the junction held 9 bases outside the gene matches. This CDR3 reads CASSRLAERFETQYF. The CDR3 DNA sequence: TGTGCCAGCAGCCGACTAGCGGAGCGGTTTGAGACCCAGTACTTC.

The V gene is TRBV5-4, the J gene TRBJ2-7; D gene uncertain. Deletions cut 4 bases from V and 0 bases from J, with 11 bases between. The CDR3 totals 14 residues. CDR1 is SGHNT, CDR2 YYREEE, per germline (reference sequence). CDR3 amino acids: CASSPEPSSYEQYF. The CDR3 nucleotides are TGTGCCAGCAGCCCTGAACCGAGCTCCTACGAGCAGTACTTC. The full variable domain, its missing parts supplied by reference TRBV5-4 and TRBJ2-7, is ETGVTQSPTHLIKTRGQQVTLRCSSQSGHNTVSWYQQALGQGPQFIFQYYREEENGRGNFPPRFSGLQFPNYSSELNVNALELDDSALYLCASSPEPSSYEQYFGPGTRLTVT.

The chain links TRBV16 to TRBJ1-1; D might be TRBD1 (5 bases). Germline V gene lookup returns CDR1 KGHSY and CDR2 FQNENV. The CDR3 runs 14 residues. The V and J ends lost 0 bases and 3 bases respectively, with 8 bases between them. For the CDR3, the DNA is TGTGCCAGCAGCCAATCAAGGGGCGACACTGAAGCTTTCTTT. Translation gives CASSQSRGDTEAFF.

The chain is built from TRBV4-1 and TRBJ2-1, with D tentatively TRBD1 (6 bases). Germline lookup yields CDR1 MGHRA and CDR2 YSYEKL. V lost 3 bases to trimming and J lost 1 base, with 10 bases between them. The length of the CDR3 is 15 residues. The CDR3 region has the DNA TGCGCCAGCAGCCATGACAGGAGTTCCTACAATGAGCAGTTCTTC. It codes for CASSHDRSSYNEQFF.

The chain uses TRBV6-1 and TRBJ2-3; possible D gene TRBD1, 5 bases. CDR3 length equals 15 residues. Germline CDR1 MNHNS, CDR2 SASEGT. Between the trimmed V and J ends, which lost 2 bases and 0 bases, there was a span of 9 bases. The CDR3 is CASSEHRLSTDTQYF. The CDR3 nucleotides read TGTGCCAGCAGTGAACACAGGCTTAGCACAGATACGCAGTATTTT.

The genes are TRBV6-5 and TRBJ2-7, with TRBD2 as a possible D gene (7 bases). This CDR3 spans 15 amino acids. The germline V and J ends were trimmed by 7 bases and 9 bases, with 25 bases remaining between them. CDR1 is MNHEY and CDR2 is SVGAGI in the germline V gene. CDR3 bases: TGTGCCAGCACCCCACTGGGCGGGAGAAGGGGGGGGCAGTACTTC. This gives the protein CASTPLGGRRGGQYF.

The rearrangement uses TRBV14 and TRBJ1-3; unclear D gene. Germline V gives CDR1 SGHDN, CDR2 FVKESK. The germline V and J ends were trimmed by 1 base and 1 base, with 8 bases remaining between them. CDR3 length: 15 amino acids. The CDR3 protein is CASSQVERSGNTIYF. The CDR3 DNA sequence: TGTGCCAGCAGCCAAGTTGAGAGGTCTGGAAACACCATATATTTT.

The chain links TRBV5-1 to TRBJ1-1; 10 bases align to TRBD1. CDR1 and CDR2 (germline): SGHRS, YFSETQ. V shed 0 bases and J 4 bases; nucleotides not matched to a gene: 9. CDR3 length: 17 amino acids. The CDR3 is CASSLAGTGVRGTEAFF. CDR3 in DNA: TGCGCCAGCAGCTTGGCCGGGACAGGGGTTCGCGGCACTGAAGCTTTCTTT.

The CDR3 nucleotides are TGCGCCAGCAGTGCGGGAAATAATTCACCCCTCCACTTT. Its translation is CASSAGNNSPLHF. The chain joins TRBV10-1 to TRBJ1-6; D not resolved. CDR3 length equals 13 residues. Germline CDR1 is WNHNN and CDR2 is SYGVQD (reference sequence). V was pared by 4 bases and J by 5 bases, with 6 bases between.

This clone has just one count. This same CDR3 is encoded by further DNA sequences in the sample. This sequence joins TRBV9 and TRBJ2-1; no firm D call. Trimming cost V 0 bases and J 0 bases, with 4 bases left between them. The CDR3 has 14 amino acids. Germline lookup yields CDR1 SGDLS and CDR2 YYNGEE. The CDR3 bases are TGTGCCAGCAGCGTAGGCGGCTCCTACAATGAGCAGTTCTTC. This encodes CASSVGGSYNEQFF.